The 14 T cell receptor beta chains below all came from one sample that was sequenced in a study of CD4 and CD8 cells across lung adenocarcinoma regions. TCRdb reprocessed the PCR reads via MiXCR and lists one record per CDR3 protein. The data show thousands of distinct CDR3 sequences, with approximately 48% seen just once and roughly 19% held by the top ten. Sequences were obtained from CD8+ T cells from the center of a lung tumor. The receptors stem from a female donor with lung adenocarcinoma. The CD4 and CD8 labels of this study may be unreliable.

The J gene is TRBJ2-5, the V gene TRBV28, with 8 bases aligning to TRBD1. Germline V gene data show CDR1 as MDHEN and CDR2 as SYDVKM. The trim removed 5 bases at V and 11 bases at J, leaving 25 bases unmatched. This CDR3 region has 18 residues. CDR3 sequence: CASSPPRTGMASYNEQYF. CDR3 DNA sequence: TGTGCCAGCAGTCCGCCCAGGACAGGGATGGCCTCCTACAATGAGCAGTACTTC.

This chain uses TRBV4-3 with TRBJ2-1, with 10 bases matching TRBD2. Germline assignment: CDR1 LGHNA and CDR2 YSLEER. J was trimmed by 6 bases and V by 2 bases; bases with no gene match: 25. The CDR3 loop spans 22 amino acids. The CDR3 nucleotides are TGCGCCAGCAGCCAATCGGCGTTAGTTGAAGGCGGAGCGGGAGGGCCGGGCAATGAGCAGTTCTTC. Its translation: CASSQSALVEGGAGGPGNEQFF.

With respect to this clonotype: The junction departs from germline at one end; a sequencing error may be responsible. The chain uses TRBV7-2 and TRBJ2-4, with D tentatively TRBD2 (6 bases). CDR1 SGHTA and CDR2 FQGNSA come from the germline V gene. The CDR3 is 14 amino acids. The CDR3 bases are TGTGGCAGCACGGGGGTGTGTGCCACAAACACTCAGTACTTC. This codes for CGSTGVCATNTQYF.

V usage is TRBV6-5 and J usage is TRBJ2-1; possibly TRBD1 or TRBD2 for D (5 bases each). There are 14 residues in the CDR3. Per germline, CDR1 MNHEY and CDR2 SVGAGI. V lost 4 bases to trimming and J lost 7 bases, with 14 bases between them. CDR3 region: CASSSIAEGNEQFF. The CDR3 bases are TGTGCCAGCAGTTCGATCGCTGAGGGGAATGAGCAGTTCTTC.

This clonotype was recorded a few times. This sequence joins TRBV5-1 and TRBJ2-3, with a tentative D call TRBD1 (6 bases). The germline V and J ends were trimmed by 3 bases and 0 bases, with 11 bases remaining between them. Looked up from germline, CDR1 is SGHRS and CDR2 is YFSETQ. This CDR3 is 15 amino acids long. The CDR3 here is CASSSGQSSTDTQYF. The CDR3 region has the DNA TGCGCCAGCAGCTCGGGACAATCTAGCACAGATACGCAGTATTTT.

In its sample, this clonotype is medium-sized. The J gene is TRBJ1-2, the V gene TRBV6-1; no reliable D call. This CDR3 is built from 15 residues. Trimming pared 1 base from V and 8 bases from J, leaving 17 bases between. Germline V gene sequence: CDR1 MNHNS, CDR2 SASEGT. CDR3 nucleotide sequence: TGTGCCAGCAGTGAAGGAGACGGTCCGGCGGGAGGCTACACCTTC. The encoded protein is CASSEGDGPAGGYTF.

This clonotype was detected only a few times. This chain joins TRBV5-1 and TRBJ2-2; 8 bases match TRBD1. From germline, CDR1 is SGHRS and CDR2 YFSETQ. The CDR3 is made up of 14 amino acids. V lost 5 bases, J lost 7 bases, and 7 bases stayed unmatched. CDR3: CASSRQGSGGELFF. In DNA, the CDR3 is TGCGCCAGCAGTAGACAGGGGTCGGGCGGGGAGCTGTTTTTT.

This clonotype has a count of ten or more. The chain couples TRBV6-1 to TRBJ2-1; D may correspond to TRBD1 or TRBD2 (5 bases each). V dropped 4 bases and J dropped 10 bases, with 20 bases sitting between them. The CDR3 sequence is 15 residues long. CDR1 MNHNS and CDR2 SASEGT come from the germline V gene. In DNA form, the CDR3 reads TGTGCCAGCAGTGGCCACCGGGACCCTACCTACGAGCAGTTCTTC. Protein product: CASSGHRDPTYEQFF.

This chain uses TRBV6-1 with TRBJ2-5, with 7 nucleotides matching TRBD1. This CDR3 has 15 residues. V lost 4 bases to trimming and J lost 4 bases; unmatched junction nucleotides: 9. Germline lookup yields CDR1 MNHNS and CDR2 SASEGT. The DNA for the CDR3 is TGTGCCAGCAGTGGGGACAGCCCCTGGGGAGAGACCCAGTACTTC. It codes for CASSGDSPWGETQYF.

This clonotype occurred once. V gene TRBV6-1 combines with J gene TRBJ2-3; TRBD1 matches 9 bases. The CDR3 is 16 amino acids. CDR1 and CDR2 (germline): MNHNS, SASEGT. J gave up 10 bases and V 6 bases, and 17 bases lay outside the gene matches. CDR3 in DNA: TGTGCCAGCAGCCCGCATCACAGGGGGCGCACCGAGGCGCAGTATTTT. This encodes CASSPHHRGRTEAQYF.

The chain employs TRBV6-1 and TRBJ2-3, with D perhaps being TRBD1 or TRBD2 (6 bases each). TRBJ2-7 explains the end of the DNA better; the J call may be wrong. Germline CDR1 and CDR2: MNHNS and SASEGT. The length of the CDR3 is 19 residues. The CDR3 sequence: CASRSGRFAGLGAKDMQYF. The CDR3 nucleotides are TGTGCCAGCAGGTCCGGCCGTTTCGCGGGGCTGGGGGCCAAAGATATGCAGTACTTC.

Of note for this clonotype: A read error may account for a junction end that differs from germline. V gene TRBV6-1 combines with J gene TRBJ2-4, with D possibly called TRBD1 or TRBD2 (6 bases each). Per the germline V gene, CDR1 is MNHNS and CDR2 is SASEGT. The CDR3 length is 14 residues. The CDR3 protein is CAGMGGLAQDIQYF. DNA for the CDR3: TGTGCCGGCATGGGGGGCCTAGCCCAAGACATCCAGTACTTC.

The chain has TRBV4-3 and TRBJ2-1; 8 nucleotides match TRBD1. CDR3 length: 13 residues. The J segment lost 10 bases and the V segment lost 3 bases, leaving 5 bases of the junction unmatched. Germline-derived CDR1 and CDR2 are LGHNA and YSLEER. CDR3 sequence (DNA): TGCGCCAGCAGCCAGAGGACAGGGCGCGAGCAGTTCTTC. Protein: CASSQRTGREQFF.

This clonotype was detected only a few times. This may be a read error: a much more frequent sequence differs by one nucleotide. The V and J genes are TRBV7-2 and TRBJ2-1, with D perhaps matching TRBD2 (6 bases). Deletions cut 5 bases from V and 10 bases from J, with 15 bases between. The CDR3 runs 13 residues. Germline V gene sequence: CDR1 SGHTA, CDR2 FQGNSA. For the CDR3, the DNA is TGTGCCAGCAGCCCAAGACTAGGCTACGAGCAGTTCTTC. Its protein product is CASSPRLGYEQFF. The whole variable domain, remainder taken from reference TRBV7-2 and TRBJ2-1, is GAGVSQSPSNKVTEKGKDVELRCDPISGHTALYWYRQSLGQGLEFLIYFQGNSAPDKSGLPSDRFSAERTGGSVSTLTIQRTQQEDSAVYLCASSPRLGYEQFFGPGTRLTVL.